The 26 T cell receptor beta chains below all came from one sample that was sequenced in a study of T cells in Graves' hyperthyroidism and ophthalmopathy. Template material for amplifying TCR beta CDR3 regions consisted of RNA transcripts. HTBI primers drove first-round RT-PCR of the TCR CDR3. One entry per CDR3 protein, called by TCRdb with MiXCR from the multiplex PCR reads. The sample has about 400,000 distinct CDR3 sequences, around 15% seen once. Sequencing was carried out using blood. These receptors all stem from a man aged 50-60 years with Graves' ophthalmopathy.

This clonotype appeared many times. CDR3 loop: CASSEAPDNSYEQYF. In DNA, the CDR3 is TGTGCCAGCAGTGAAGCGCCCGACAACTCCTACGAGCAGTACTTC. The gene calls are TRBV2 and TRBJ2-7; D uncertain. Germline CDR1 SNHLY, CDR2 FYNNEI. This CDR3 is built from 15 residues. Deletions cut 0 bases from V and 0 bases from J, with 9 bases between.

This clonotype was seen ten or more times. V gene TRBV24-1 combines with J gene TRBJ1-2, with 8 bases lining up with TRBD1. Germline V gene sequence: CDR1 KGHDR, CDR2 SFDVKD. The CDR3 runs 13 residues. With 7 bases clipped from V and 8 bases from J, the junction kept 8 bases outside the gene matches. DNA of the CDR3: TGTGCCACCAGCCACCCAGGACAGGGAGGCTACACCTTC. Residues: CATSHPGQGGYTF.

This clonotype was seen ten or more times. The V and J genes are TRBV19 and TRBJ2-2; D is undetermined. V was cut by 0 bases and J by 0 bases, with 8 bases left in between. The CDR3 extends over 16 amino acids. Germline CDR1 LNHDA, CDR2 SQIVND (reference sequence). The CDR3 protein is CASSIENFANTGELFF. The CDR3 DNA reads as TGTGCCAGTAGTATAGAGAATTTCGCGAACACCGGGGAGCTGTTTTTT.

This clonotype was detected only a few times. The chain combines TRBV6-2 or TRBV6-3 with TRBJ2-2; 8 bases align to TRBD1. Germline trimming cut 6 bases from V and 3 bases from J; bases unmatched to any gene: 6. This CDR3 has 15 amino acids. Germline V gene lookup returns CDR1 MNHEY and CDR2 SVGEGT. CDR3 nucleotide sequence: TGTGCCAGCAGCCCGACAGGGGTCGACACCGGGGAGCTGTTTTTT. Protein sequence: CASSPTGVDTGELFF.

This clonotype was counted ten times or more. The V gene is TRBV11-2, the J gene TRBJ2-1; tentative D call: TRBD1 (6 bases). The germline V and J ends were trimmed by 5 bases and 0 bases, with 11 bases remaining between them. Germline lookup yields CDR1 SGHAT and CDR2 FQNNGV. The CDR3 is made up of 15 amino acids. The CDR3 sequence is CASSPVRGSYNEQFF. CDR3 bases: TGTGCCAGCAGCCCAGTCAGGGGCTCCTACAATGAGCAGTTCTTC.

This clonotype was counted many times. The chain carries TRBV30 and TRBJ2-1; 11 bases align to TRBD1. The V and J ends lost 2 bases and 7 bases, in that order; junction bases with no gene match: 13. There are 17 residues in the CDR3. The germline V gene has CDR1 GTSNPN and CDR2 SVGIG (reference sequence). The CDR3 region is CAWSQIEGTGGMNEQFF. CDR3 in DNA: TGTGCCTGGAGTCAGATCGAGGGGACAGGGGGTATGAATGAGCAGTTCTTC.

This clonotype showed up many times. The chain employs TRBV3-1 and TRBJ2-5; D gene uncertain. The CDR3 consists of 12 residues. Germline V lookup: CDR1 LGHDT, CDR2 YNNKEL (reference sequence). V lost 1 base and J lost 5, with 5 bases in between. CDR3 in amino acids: CASSQVSETQYF. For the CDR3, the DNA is TGTGCCAGCAGCCAAGTTTCCGAGACCCAGTACTTC.

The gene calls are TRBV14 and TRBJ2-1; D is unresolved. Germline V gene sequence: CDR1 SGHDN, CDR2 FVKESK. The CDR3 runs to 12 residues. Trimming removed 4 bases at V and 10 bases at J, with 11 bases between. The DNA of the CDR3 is TGTGCCAGCAGCCGCCCGAGAGCCGAGCAGTTCTTC. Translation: CASSRPRAEQFF.

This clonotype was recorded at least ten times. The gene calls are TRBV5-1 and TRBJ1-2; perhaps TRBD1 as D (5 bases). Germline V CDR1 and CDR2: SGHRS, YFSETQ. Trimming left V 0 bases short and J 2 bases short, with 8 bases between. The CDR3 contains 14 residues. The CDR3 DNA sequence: TGCGCCAGCAGCTTGGGACGGGACAACTATGGCTACACCTTC. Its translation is CASSLGRDNYGYTF.

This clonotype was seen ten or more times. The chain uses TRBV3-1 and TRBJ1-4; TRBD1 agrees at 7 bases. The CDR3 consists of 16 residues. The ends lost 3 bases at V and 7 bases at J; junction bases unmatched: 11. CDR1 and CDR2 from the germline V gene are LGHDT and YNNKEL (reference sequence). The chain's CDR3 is CASSQDPTGPGEKLFF. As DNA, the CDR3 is TGTGCCAGCAGCCAGGACCCGACAGGGCCGGGTGAAAAACTGTTTTTT.

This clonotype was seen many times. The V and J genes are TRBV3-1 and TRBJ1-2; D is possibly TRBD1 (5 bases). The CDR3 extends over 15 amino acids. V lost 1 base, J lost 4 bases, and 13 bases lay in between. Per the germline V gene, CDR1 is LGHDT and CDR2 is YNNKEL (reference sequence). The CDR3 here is CASSQGGAGGYGYTF. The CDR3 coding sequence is TGTGCCAGCAGCCAAGGAGGGGCGGGGGGCTATGGCTACACCTTC.

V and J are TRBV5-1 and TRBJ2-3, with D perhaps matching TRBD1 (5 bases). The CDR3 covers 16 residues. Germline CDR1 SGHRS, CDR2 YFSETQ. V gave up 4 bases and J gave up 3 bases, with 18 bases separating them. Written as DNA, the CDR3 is TGCGCCAGCAGCATGGGAAGGGGCTTTTGGACAGATACGCAGTATTTT. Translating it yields CASSMGRGFWTDTQYF.

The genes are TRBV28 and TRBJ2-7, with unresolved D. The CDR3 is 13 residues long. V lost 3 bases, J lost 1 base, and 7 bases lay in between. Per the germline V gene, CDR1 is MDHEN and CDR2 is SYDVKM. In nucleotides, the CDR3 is TGTGCCAGCAGTTTCCCCCTTTCCTACGAGCAGTACTTC. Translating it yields CASSFPLSYEQYF.

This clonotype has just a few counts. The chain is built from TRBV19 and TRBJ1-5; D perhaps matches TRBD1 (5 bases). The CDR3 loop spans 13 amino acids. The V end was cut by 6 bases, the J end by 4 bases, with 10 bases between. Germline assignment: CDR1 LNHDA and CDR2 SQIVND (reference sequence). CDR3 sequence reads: CASRGLGNQPQHF. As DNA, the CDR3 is TGTGCCAGTAGGGGGCTGGGTAATCAGCCCCAGCATTTT.

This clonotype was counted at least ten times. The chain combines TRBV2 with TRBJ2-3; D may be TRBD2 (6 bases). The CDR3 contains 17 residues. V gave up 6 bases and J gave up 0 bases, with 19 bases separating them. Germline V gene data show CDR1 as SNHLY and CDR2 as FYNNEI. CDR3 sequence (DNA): TGTGCCAGCAGCGGGGGTCGGGGTCGAACTAGCACAGATACGCAGTATTTT. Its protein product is CASSGGRGRTSTDTQYF.

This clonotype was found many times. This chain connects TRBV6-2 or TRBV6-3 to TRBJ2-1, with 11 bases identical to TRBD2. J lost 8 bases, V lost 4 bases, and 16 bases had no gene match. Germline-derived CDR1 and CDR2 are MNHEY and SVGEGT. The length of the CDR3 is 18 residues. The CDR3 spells CASSSLGKLAGVGDEQFF. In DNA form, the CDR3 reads TGTGCCAGCAGTTCCCTTGGAAAACTAGCGGGAGTAGGAGATGAGCAGTTCTTC.

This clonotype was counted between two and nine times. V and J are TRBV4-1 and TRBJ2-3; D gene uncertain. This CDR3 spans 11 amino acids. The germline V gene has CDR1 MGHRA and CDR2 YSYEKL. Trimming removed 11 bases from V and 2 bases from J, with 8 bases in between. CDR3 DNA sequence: TGCGCCTCCGCCACCACAGATACGCAGTATTTT. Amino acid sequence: CASATTDTQYF.

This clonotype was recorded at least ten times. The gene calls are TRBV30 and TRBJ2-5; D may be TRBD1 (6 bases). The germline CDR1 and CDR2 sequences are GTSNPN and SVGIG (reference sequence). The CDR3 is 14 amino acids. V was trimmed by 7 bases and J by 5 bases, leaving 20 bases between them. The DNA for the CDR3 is TGTGCCTCAAACCGGGACACCTTATCCGAGACCCAGTACTTC. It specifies CASNRDTLSETQYF.

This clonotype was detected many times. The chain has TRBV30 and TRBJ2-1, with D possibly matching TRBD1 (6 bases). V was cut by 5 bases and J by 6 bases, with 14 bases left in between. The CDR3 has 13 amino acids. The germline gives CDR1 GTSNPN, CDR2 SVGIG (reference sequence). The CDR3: CAWATSRGNEQFF. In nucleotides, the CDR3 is TGTGCCTGGGCGACTTCCAGGGGCAATGAGCAGTTCTTC.

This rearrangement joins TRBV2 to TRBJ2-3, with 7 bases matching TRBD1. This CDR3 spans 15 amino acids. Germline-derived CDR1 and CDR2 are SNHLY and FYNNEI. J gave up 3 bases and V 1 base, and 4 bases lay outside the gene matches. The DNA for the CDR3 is TGTGCCAGCAGTGAAGGGGACAGTTCTACAGATACGCAGTATTTT. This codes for CASSEGDSSTDTQYF. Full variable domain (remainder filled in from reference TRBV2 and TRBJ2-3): EPEVTQTPSHQVTQMGQEVILRCVPISNHLYFYWYRQILGQKVEFLVSFYNNEISEKSEIFDDQFSVERPDGSNFTLKIRSTKLEDSAMYFCASSEGDSSTDTQYFGPGTRLTVL.

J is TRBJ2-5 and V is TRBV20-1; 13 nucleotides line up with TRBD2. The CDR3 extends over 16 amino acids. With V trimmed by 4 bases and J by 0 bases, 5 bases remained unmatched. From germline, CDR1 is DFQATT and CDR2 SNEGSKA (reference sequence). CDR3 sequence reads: CSATGTSGTYQETQYF. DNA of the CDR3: TGCAGTGCTACGGGGACTAGCGGGACCTACCAAGAGACCCAGTACTTC.

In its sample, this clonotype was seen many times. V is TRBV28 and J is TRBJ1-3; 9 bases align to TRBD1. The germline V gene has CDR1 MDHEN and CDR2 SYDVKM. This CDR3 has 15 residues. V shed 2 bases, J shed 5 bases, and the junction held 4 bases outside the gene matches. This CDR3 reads CASSLGTGNRNTIYF. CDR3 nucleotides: TGTGCCAGCAGTTTAGGGACAGGGAACAGAAACACCATATATTTT.

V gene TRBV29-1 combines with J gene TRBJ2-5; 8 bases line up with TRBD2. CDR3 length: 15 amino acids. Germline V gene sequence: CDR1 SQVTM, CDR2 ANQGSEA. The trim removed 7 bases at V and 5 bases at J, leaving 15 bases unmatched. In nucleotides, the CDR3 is TGCAGCGGAGGGAAAACTAGCGGAGGGGCGGAGACCCAGTACTTC. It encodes CSGGKTSGGAETQYF.

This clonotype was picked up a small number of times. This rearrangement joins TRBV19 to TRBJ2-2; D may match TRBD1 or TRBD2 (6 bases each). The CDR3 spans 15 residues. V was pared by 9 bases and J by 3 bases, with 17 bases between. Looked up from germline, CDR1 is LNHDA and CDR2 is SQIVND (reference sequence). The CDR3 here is CASTVWGAHTGELFF. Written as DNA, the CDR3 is TGTGCCAGCACTGTTTGGGGGGCGCACACCGGGGAGCTGTTTTTT.

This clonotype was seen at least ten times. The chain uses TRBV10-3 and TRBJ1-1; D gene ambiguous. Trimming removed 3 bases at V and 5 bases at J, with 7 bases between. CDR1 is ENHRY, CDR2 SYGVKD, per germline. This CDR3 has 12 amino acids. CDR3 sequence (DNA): TGTGCCATCAGTGACGTAGGAACTGAAGCTTTCTTT. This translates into CAISDVGTEAFF.

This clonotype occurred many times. CDR3 nucleotide sequence: TGTGCCAGCACGGGACAGGGAAGCAATCAGCCCCAGCATTTT. This encodes CASTGQGSNQPQHF. The V and J genes are TRBV18 and TRBJ1-5; 9 bases fit TRBD1. Germline V gene sequence: CDR1 KGHSH, CDR2 LQKENI. V was pared by 8 bases and J by 1 base, with 3 bases of the junction left unmatched. This CDR3 is built from 14 residues.